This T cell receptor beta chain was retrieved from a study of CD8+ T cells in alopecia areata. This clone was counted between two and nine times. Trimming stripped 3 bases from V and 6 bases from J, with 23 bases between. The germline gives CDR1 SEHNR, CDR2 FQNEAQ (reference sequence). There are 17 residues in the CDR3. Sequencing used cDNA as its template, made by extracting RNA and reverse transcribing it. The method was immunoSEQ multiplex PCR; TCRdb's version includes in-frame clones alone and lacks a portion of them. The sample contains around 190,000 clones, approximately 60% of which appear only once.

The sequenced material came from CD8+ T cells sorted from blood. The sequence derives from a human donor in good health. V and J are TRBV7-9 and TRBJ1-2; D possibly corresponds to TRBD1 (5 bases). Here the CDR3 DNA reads TGTGCCAGCAGCTTTGGGGGTCCCGAACCGACCGCCGATGGCTACACCTTC. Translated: CASSFGGPEPTADGYTF.